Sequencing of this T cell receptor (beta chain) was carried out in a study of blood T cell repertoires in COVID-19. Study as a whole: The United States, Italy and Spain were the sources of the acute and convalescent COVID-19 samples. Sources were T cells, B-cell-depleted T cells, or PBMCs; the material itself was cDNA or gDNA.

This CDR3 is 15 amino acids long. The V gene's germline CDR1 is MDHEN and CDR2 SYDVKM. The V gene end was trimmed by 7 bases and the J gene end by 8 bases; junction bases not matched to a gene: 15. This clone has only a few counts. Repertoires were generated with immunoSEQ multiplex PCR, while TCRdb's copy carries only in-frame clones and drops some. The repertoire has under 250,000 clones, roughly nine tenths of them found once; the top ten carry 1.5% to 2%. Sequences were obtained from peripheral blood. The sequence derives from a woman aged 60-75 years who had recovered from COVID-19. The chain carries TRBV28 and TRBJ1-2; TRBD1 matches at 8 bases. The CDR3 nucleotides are TGTGCCAGCACTCCGAGCCTCGGACAGGGAGGCGGCTACACCTTC. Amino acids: CASTPSLGQGGGYTF.